The 23 T cell receptor beta chains below come from one sample, sequenced in a study of cytomegalovirus exposure and HLA in healthy donors (dated by TCRdb to about 2017). Library construction relied on the immunoSEQ multiplex PCR assay. The multiplex PCR relied on a mix of 60 forward primers for TCR Vbeta segments and 13 reverse primers for TCR Jbeta segments. Drawn from immuneACCESS, this table holds only the in-frame rearrangements with V and J called that TCRdb kept. Clones are partly lost; checked studies trace under half to an unresolved V gene and leave the rest unexplained. The sample includes about 200,000 clones, with about 81% observed a single time. Around 3% of the sample is taken by the ten largest. The sequenced sample consisted of PBMCs. These receptors came from a woman in her thirties or forties in good health and CMV-seronegative.

In this sample, this clone turned up once. The rearrangement links TRBV7-9 to TRBJ2-1; D unclear. Deletions cut 6 bases from V and 5 bases from J, with 14 bases between. CDR3 length: 14 residues. Germline V gene lookup returns CDR1 SEHNR and CDR2 FQNEAQ (reference sequence). As DNA, the CDR3 is TGTGCCAGCAGTATCGTGGTGTCTAACAATGAGCAGTTCTTC. It encodes CASSIVVSNNEQFF.

J is TRBJ1-1 and V is TRBV5-1; TRBD1 aligns across 7 bases. The CDR3 extends over 17 amino acids. Germline CDR1 reads SGHRS; CDR2 reads YFSETQ. The J segment lost 0 bases and the V segment lost 3 bases, leaving 11 bases of the junction unmatched. In DNA, the CDR3 is TGCGCCAGCAGCTCATGGGACAGCTTTTCTTTGAACACTGAAGCTTTCTTT. This encodes CASSSWDSFSLNTEAFF.

The chain combines TRBV30 with TRBJ2-5; D possibly corresponds to TRBD1 (5 bases). The CDR3 length is 15 residues. Germline CDR1 reads GTSNPN; CDR2 reads SVGIG (reference sequence). Trimming pared 0 bases from V and 1 base from J, leaving 12 bases between. For the CDR3, the DNA is TGTGCCTGGAGTGTACAGGCTGGGCCCCAAGAGACCCAGTACTTC. As protein: CAWSVQAGPQETQYF.

J is TRBJ1-2 and V is TRBV12-5; D gene uncertain. Trimming removed 5 bases from V and 0 bases from J, with 7 bases in between. Per germline, CDR1 LGHNT and CDR2 FRNRAP. The CDR3 is made up of 13 amino acids. The CDR3 DNA is TGTGCTAGTGGTACATACGCTAACTATGGCTACACCTTC. Its translation is CASGTYANYGYTF.

The V gene is TRBV9, the J gene TRBJ2-3; 7 bases are a match to TRBD2. This CDR3 region has 15 residues. V was clipped by 2 bases and J by 6 bases; unmatched bases: 9. Germline loops: CDR1 SGDLS, CDR2 YYNGEE. CDR3: CASSVAGVGWDTQYF. In DNA, the CDR3 is TGTGCCAGCAGCGTTGCGGGAGTGGGGTGGGATACGCAGTATTTT.

The chain links TRBV18 to TRBJ1-1; D is uncertain. Trimming left V 3 bases short and J 5 bases short, with 19 bases between. The CDR3 has 16 residues. Germline V gene sequence: CDR1 KGHSH, CDR2 LQKENI. The DNA for the CDR3 is TGTGCCAGCTCACCGGTTTTTGGGATGCCGGGGACTGAAGCTTTCTTT. Translating gives CASSPVFGMPGTEAFF.

The rearrangement uses TRBV7-8 and TRBJ1-1; 8 nucleotides line up with TRBD1. This CDR3 contains 15 residues. Germline assignment: CDR1 SGHVS and CDR2 FQNEAQ. With 5 bases clipped from V and 1 base from J, the junction kept 6 bases outside the gene matches. This chain's CDR3 is CASSLTGTGNTEAFF. Written as DNA, the CDR3 is TGTGCCAGCAGCCTCACCGGGACAGGGAACACTGAAGCTTTCTTT.

The genes are TRBV9 and TRBJ2-3, with 9 bases lining up with TRBD2. Germline trimming cut 3 bases from V and 6 bases from J; bases unmatched to any gene: 8. This CDR3 has 15 amino acids. Germline V lookup: CDR1 SGDLS, CDR2 YYNGEE. The CDR3 region has the DNA TGTGCCAGCAGCGCCTCTAGCGGGACTACCGATACGCAGTATTTT. Translation gives CASSASSGTTDTQYF.

The chain carries TRBV5-6 and TRBJ2-1, with 8 bases that match TRBD2. The ends lost 4 bases at V and 1 base at J; junction bases unmatched: 4. Per the germline V gene, CDR1 is SGHDT and CDR2 is YYEEEE. There are 15 residues in the CDR3. The CDR3 DNA reads TGTGCCAGCAGCGTCGGGACTAGGTCCTACAATGAGCAGTTCTTC. This translates into CASSVGTRSYNEQFF. Combining the CDR3 with reference TRBV5-6 and TRBJ2-1 gives the whole variable domain DAGVTQSPTHLIKTRGQQVTLRCSPKSGHDTVSWYQQALGQGPQFIFQYYEEEERQRGNFPDRFSGHQFPNYSSELNVNALLLGDSALYLCASSVGTRSYNEQFFGPGTRLTVL.

The chain uses TRBV5-1 and TRBJ2-5; 7 nucleotides agree with TRBD2. The CDR3 covers 15 residues. Germline V gives CDR1 SGHRS, CDR2 YFSETQ. The J segment lost 5 bases and the V segment lost 0 bases, leaving 7 bases of the junction unmatched. CDR3 DNA: TGCGCCAGCAGCTTGGTGGTAGCGGGTGGCGAGACCCAGTACTTC. Translated, it gives CASSLVVAGGETQYF.

The V and J genes are TRBV28 and TRBJ2-5; D is undetermined. Per the germline V gene, CDR1 is MDHEN and CDR2 is SYDVKM. V lost 10 bases to trimming and J lost 7 bases, with 22 bases between them. This CDR3 has 14 residues. The CDR3 loop reads CATVLGRPYGTQYF. The CDR3 DNA reads TGTGCCACCGTCTTGGGCAGACCATATGGGACCCAGTACTTC.

V usage is TRBV6-5 and J usage is TRBJ2-5, with D perhaps TRBD1 (6 bases). Germline V gives CDR1 MNHEY, CDR2 SVGAGI. CDR3 length equals 14 residues. Deletions cut 8 bases from V and 7 bases from J, with 20 bases between. The CDR3, as DNA: TGTGCCAGCCAGAACCGGGACAAAAGGGGGACCCAGTACTTC. Translation: CASQNRDKRGTQYF.

This chain joins TRBV27 and TRBJ2-2, with 9 bases matching TRBD2. V shed 3 bases, J shed 4 bases, and the junction held 6 bases outside the gene matches. Per the germline V gene, CDR1 is MNHEY and CDR2 is SMNVEV (reference sequence). CDR3 length equals 16 residues. The CDR3 DNA reads as TGTGCCAGCAGTTTGCGGGGGGGGCTGGGCACCGGGGAGCTGTTTTTT. Residues: CASSLRGGLGTGELFF.

This chain links TRBV6-1 with TRBJ2-3; 7 bases line up with TRBD2. CDR3 length: 16 residues. CDR1 is MNHNS, CDR2 SASEGT, per germline. The V gene end was trimmed by 0 bases and the J gene end by 3 bases; junction bases not matched to a gene: 6. CDR3 nucleotides: TGTGCCAGCAGTGAAGCTGTGTGGGAGGGGACAGATACGCAGTATTTT. Its translation is CASSEAVWEGTDTQYF.

This chain connects TRBV7-9 to TRBJ2-7; 8 positions match TRBD2. V lost 1 base to trimming and J lost 0 bases; unmatched junction nucleotides: 8. This CDR3 has 17 residues. CDR1 SEHNR and CDR2 FQNEAQ come from the germline V gene (reference sequence). CDR3 in amino acids: CASSLEASGLSSYEQYF. The CDR3 DNA reads as TGTGCCAGCAGCTTAGAGGCTAGCGGGCTTAGCTCCTACGAGCAGTACTTC.

This sequence joins TRBV2 and TRBJ1-1; the D gene is possibly TRBD1 (5 bases). CDR1 SNHLY and CDR2 FYNNEI come from the germline V gene. The CDR3 sequence is 19 residues long. V lost 2 bases to trimming and J lost 1 base, with 23 bases between them. In DNA form, the CDR3 reads TGTGCCAGCAGTGAAATTTCAATTTGGCAGGGAGGGCGGAACACTGAAGCTTTCTTT. Translating gives CASSEISIWQGGRNTEAFF. The entire variable domain, with the rest obtained from reference TRBV2 and TRBJ1-1, is as follows: EPEVTQTPSHQVTQMGQEVILRCVPISNHLYFYWYRQILGQKVEFLVSFYNNEISEKSEIFDDQFSVERPDGSNFTLKIRSTKLEDSAMYFCASSEISIWQGGRNTEAFFGQGTRLTVV.

This clone was observed a single time. The gene calls are TRBV6-1 and TRBJ2-5, with a weak D call TRBD2 (6 bases). From germline, CDR1 is MNHNS and CDR2 SASEGT. The V and J ends lost 3 bases and 9 bases respectively, with 14 bases between them. The CDR3 covers 13 residues. In DNA form, the CDR3 reads TGTGCCAGCAGTGAGTGGCGGGAAGGGTCCCAGTACTTC. Translated: CASSEWREGSQYF.

J is TRBJ1-3 and V is TRBV7-2, with D hard to call. The CDR3 is 13 residues long. Trimming shortened V by 1 base and J by 3 bases, and 4 bases separated the two germline ends. Germline CDR1 SGHTA, CDR2 FQGNSA. The CDR3 DNA reads as TGTGCCAGCAGCTTAGTCGGTGGAAACACCATATATTTT. Translating gives CASSLVGGNTIYF.

The chain has TRBV28 and TRBJ1-5; D gene unclear. CDR3 length: 13 residues. V was cut by 10 bases and J by 1 base, with 11 bases left in between. Germline V gives CDR1 MDHEN, CDR2 SYDVKM. CDR3 in amino acids: CATYSPSNQPQHF. Here the CDR3 DNA reads TGTGCCACCTACAGCCCGAGCAATCAGCCCCAGCATTTT.

The gene calls are TRBV21-1 and TRBJ2-4; TRBD1 is the table's D call, not checked against the DNA. TRBV21-1 is deemed a pseudogene. CDR3 length: 15 amino acids. CDR3 sequence reads: CASIPGGPAKNIQYF. The CDR3, as DNA: TGTGCCAGCATACCTGGGGGCCCAGCCAAAAACATTCAGTACTTC.

As to this clone: The junction and the germline gene differ at one end; a read error may be behind it. This chain joins TRBV18 and TRBJ1-2, with no clear D. Germline CDR1 is KGHSH and CDR2 is LQKENI. The CDR3 spans 15 residues. The CDR3 DNA follows: TGTGCCAGCTCGGCCGGATCAAGGGCAGACTATGCCTACACCTTC. As protein: CASSAGSRADYAYTF.

The rearrangement joins TRBV2 to TRBJ2-2, with D possibly TRBD2 on 6 matching bases. This CDR3 has 12 residues. V lost 6 bases to trimming and J lost 7 bases, with 9 bases between them. Germline values: CDR1 SNHLY, CDR2 FYNNEI. The CDR3 sequence: CASSWDFGELFF. Here the CDR3 DNA reads TGTGCCAGCAGCTGGGACTTCGGGGAGCTGTTTTTT.

This clone was counted a few times. This rearrangement joins TRBV30 to TRBJ1-1; D uncertain. The CDR3 covers 11 residues. Looked up from germline, CDR1 is GTSNPN and CDR2 is SVGIG (reference sequence). Trimming cost V 0 bases and J 7 bases, with 6 bases left between them. CDR3 coding DNA: TGTGCCTGGAGTGTTAATCTTGAAGCTTTCTTT. This gives the protein CAWSVNLEAFF.